This TCR beta chain was captured in a study of OX40 agonist ivuxolimab in advanced cancers. Overall study context: Patients in the trial were receiving intravenous ivuxolimab every 2 weeks, at doses of 0.01 to 10 mg/kg. Dose-escalation subjects each had hepatocellular carcinoma, melanoma, renal cell or head and neck cancer. The study, taken as a whole, reports: CD8+ T cells (on average) carried more expanded clones than CD4+ T cells. There were also nonresponders showing low normalized T-cell clonal expansion.

Notes on this clone: Its antigen is as yet unknown.

Some clones are missing from TCRdb's copy, which holds only in-frame ones; the method was immunoSEQ multiplex PCR. The sample holds fewer than 65,000 clones; about 94% are singletons and the top ten take roughly 19%. The CDR3 is 14 residues long. Trimming cost V 0 bases and J 6 bases, with 10 bases left between them. Germline V gene lookup returns CDR1 SGDLS and CDR2 YYNGEE. The clonotype was recovered from an adult with an advanced solid tumor such as melanoma, head and neck, liver or kidney cancer. The J gene is TRBJ1-5, the V gene TRBV9, with D unclear. Sequenced material: CD4+ or CD8+ T cells sorted from blood, taken in a trial of the OX40 agonist ivuxolimab. CDR3 DNA: TGTGCCAGCAGCGTAGGTGGCCCTGGTCAGCCCCAGCATTTT. Translated: CASSVGGPGQPQHF.